The rows below give T cell receptor beta chains drawn from one sample of a study of blood T cell repertoires in COVID-19. Method: immunoSEQ multiplex PCR; TCRdb's copy keeps in-frame clones and lacks some. Of about 300,000 clones listed, 65% to 90% are singletons. Sequencing was done on a sample of PBMCs or T cells enriched from blood (not recorded which). The receptors were gathered from a woman between 18 and 30 years old who had recovered from COVID-19. The CDR3 runs from the conserved cysteine through the conserved F or W. Each record gives: J gene, clone size, V gene, D gene, CDR3 protein, CDR3 DNA. A D gene is named only where the DNA matches it firmly. Not all rows give a size; the values are once, few, many and, for expanded clones, a class.

j_call: TRBJ2-7
clone_size: NA
v_call: TRBV9
d_call: NA
cdr3_aa: CASSVTWDTDYEQYF
cdr3_nt: TGTGCCAGCAGCGTGACTTGGGACACCGACTACGAGCAGTACTTC

j_call: TRBJ1-3
clone_size: NA
v_call: TRBV9
d_call: TRBD1
cdr3_aa: CASSVTPGQGSLGNTIYF
cdr3_nt: TGTGCCAGCAGCGTTACACCGGGACAGGGTTCCTTAGGAAACACCATATATTTT

j_call: TRBJ2-7
clone_size: NA
v_call: TRBV2
d_call: NA
cdr3_aa: CASSEAPGVGGYEQYF
cdr3_nt: TGTGCCAGCAGTGAAGCGCCCGGGGTTGGAGGCTACGAGCAGTACTTC

j_call: TRBJ2-7
clone_size: NA
v_call: TRBV10-3
d_call: TRBD2
cdr3_aa: CAISESTSGGDHEQYF
cdr3_nt: TGTGCCATCAGTGAGTCTACTAGCGGGGGGGATCACGAGCAGTACTTC

j_call: TRBJ2-5
clone_size: NA
v_call: TRBV5-1
d_call: TRBD2
cdr3_aa: CASSLASRGESETQYF
cdr3_nt: TGCGCCAGCAGCTTGGCCTCTCGGGGGGAGAGCGAGACCCAGTACTTC

j_call: TRBJ1-1
clone_size: once
v_call: TRBV6-1
d_call: NA
cdr3_aa: CASSEAAGDTEAFF
cdr3_nt: TGTGCCAGCAGTGAAGCCGCAGGGGACACTGAAGCTTTCTTT

j_call: TRBJ2-3
clone_size: NA
v_call: TRBV7-3
d_call: NA
cdr3_aa: CASSGGTTRDTQYF
cdr3_nt: TGTGCCAGCAGCGGGGGGACCACACGAGATACGCAGTATTTT

j_call: TRBJ1-5
clone_size: few
v_call: TRBV10-3
d_call: NA
cdr3_aa: CAISEYRVGGNQPQHF
cdr3_nt: TGTGCCATCAGTGAGTACAGGGTTGGAGGCAATCAGCCCCAGCATTTT

j_call: TRBJ1-2
clone_size: once
v_call: TRBV28
d_call: NA
cdr3_aa: CASNIIGGYGYTF
cdr3_nt: TGTGCCAGCAACATTATCGGGGGTTACGGCTACACCTTC

j_call: TRBJ2-7
clone_size: NA
v_call: TRBV18
d_call: NA
cdr3_aa: CASSPQRGSAYEQYF
cdr3_nt: TGTGCCAGCTCACCACAGAGGGGGTCTGCCTACGAGCAGTACTTC

j_call: TRBJ1-2
clone_size: NA
v_call: TRBV28
d_call: TRBD1
cdr3_aa: CASSLTGGYGYTF
cdr3_nt: TGTGCCAGCAGTTTGACAGGGGGCTATGGCTACACCTTC

j_call: TRBJ2-2
clone_size: NA
v_call: TRBV3-1/TRBV3-2
d_call: TRBD2
cdr3_aa: CASSQVSLAGANTGELFF
cdr3_nt: TGTGCCAGCAGCCAAGTAAGTCTAGCGGGGGCGAACACCGGGGAGCTGTTTTTT

j_call: TRBJ2-7
clone_size: NA
v_call: TRBV6-5
d_call: TRBD1
cdr3_aa: CASSYSTGFVNEQYF
cdr3_nt: TGTGCCAGCAGTTACTCGACAGGGTTCGTGAACGAGCAGTACTTC

j_call: TRBJ2-1
clone_size: NA
v_call: TRBV10-3
d_call: TRBD2
cdr3_aa: CAISESGGNNEQFF
cdr3_nt: TGTGCCATCAGTGAGTCGGGGGGGAACAATGAGCAGTTCTTC

j_call: TRBJ2-1
clone_size: NA
v_call: TRBV4-2
d_call: NA
cdr3_aa: CASSQANRDTEQFF
cdr3_nt: TGTGCCAGCAGCCAAGCAAACCGGGACACCGAGCAGTTCTTC

j_call: TRBJ1-2
clone_size: once
v_call: TRBV6-1
d_call: NA
cdr3_aa: CASSEAGRGFDGYTF
cdr3_nt: TGTGCCAGCAGTGAAGCAGGCAGGGGCTTTGATGGCTACACCTTC

j_call: TRBJ1-5
clone_size: NA
v_call: TRBV6-6
d_call: TRBD1
cdr3_aa: CASRRAGQGGGRNQPQHF
cdr3_nt: TGTGCCAGCAGACGAGCGGGACAGGGAGGTGGGCGCAATCAGCCCCAGCATTTT

j_call: TRBJ2-7
clone_size: NA
v_call: TRBV9
d_call: NA
cdr3_aa: CASSAPEGAEQYF
cdr3_nt: TGTGCCAGCAGCGCTCCAGAAGGGGCTGAGCAGTACTTC

j_call: TRBJ2-7
clone_size: NA
v_call: TRBV7-8
d_call: TRBD1
cdr3_aa: CASSLNAAGTGRSYEQYF
cdr3_nt: TGTGCCAGCAGCTTAAACGCCGCCGGGACAGGTCGCTCCTACGAGCAGTACTTC

j_call: TRBJ1-2
clone_size: NA
v_call: TRBV4-1
d_call: TRBD1
cdr3_aa: CASSQAGTGPSRAF
cdr3_nt: TGCGCCAGCAGCCAAGCCGGGACAGGGCCATCTAGGGCCTTC

j_call: TRBJ2-6
clone_size: once
v_call: TRBV27
d_call: NA
cdr3_aa: CASRYSGANVLTF
cdr3_nt: TGTGCCAGCAGGTACTCTGGGGCCAACGTCCTGACTTTC

j_call: TRBJ1-1
clone_size: NA
v_call: TRBV14
d_call: NA
cdr3_aa: CASSRRQGRNTEAFF
cdr3_nt: TGTGCCAGCAGCCGGCGGCAGGGCAGGAACACTGAAGCTTTCTTT

j_call: TRBJ2-5
clone_size: NA
v_call: TRBV27
d_call: NA
cdr3_aa: CASSPDPGGETQYF
cdr3_nt: TGTGCCAGCAGTCCCGACCCAGGGGGGGAGACCCAGTACTTC

j_call: TRBJ2-7
clone_size: NA
v_call: TRBV10-3
d_call: NA
cdr3_aa: CAIRGYRDNEQYF
cdr3_nt: TGTGCCATCAGAGGATACAGGGATAACGAGCAGTACTTC

j_call: TRBJ2-3
clone_size: NA
v_call: TRBV6-1
d_call: NA
cdr3_aa: CASSESAFAELTDTQYF
cdr3_nt: TGTGCCAGCAGTGAATCGGCTTTCGCGGAACTCACAGATACGCAGTATTTT

j_call: TRBJ1-6
clone_size: NA
v_call: TRBV3-1/TRBV3-2
d_call: TRBD1
cdr3_aa: CASRDRGQNSPLHF
cdr3_nt: TGTGCCAGCAGAGATAGGGGGCAAAATTCACCCCTCCACTTT

j_call: TRBJ1-1
clone_size: NA
v_call: TRBV28
d_call: NA
cdr3_aa: CASSTMGGLNTEAFF
cdr3_nt: TGTGCCAGCAGCACAATGGGAGGGCTGAACACTGAAGCTTTCTTT

j_call: TRBJ2-3
clone_size: NA
v_call: TRBV13
d_call: TRBD2
cdr3_aa: CASSHPSGGSTDTQYF
cdr3_nt: TGTGCCAGCAGCCACCCGTCGGGGGGTAGCACAGATACGCAGTATTTT

j_call: TRBJ2-1
clone_size: NA
v_call: TRBV30
d_call: TRBD1
cdr3_aa: CAWSSTGQGGDEQFF
cdr3_nt: TGTGCCTGGAGTTCCACGGGACAGGGCGGCGATGAGCAGTTCTTC

j_call: TRBJ1-1
clone_size: NA
v_call: TRBV27
d_call: NA
cdr3_aa: CASRNRAVNTEAFF
cdr3_nt: TGTGCCAGCAGAAACAGGGCCGTGAACACTGAAGCTTTCTTT

j_call: TRBJ1-2
clone_size: once
v_call: TRBV5-7
d_call: TRBD1
cdr3_aa: CASSRVYRGRDGYTF
cdr3_nt: TGTGCCAGCAGCCGGGTGTACAGGGGGAGGGATGGCTACACCTTC

j_call: TRBJ2-1
clone_size: NA
v_call: TRBV2
d_call: TRBD2
cdr3_aa: CASSARVTSGSSYNEQFF
cdr3_nt: TGTGCCAGCAGTGCCCGGGTTACTAGCGGGAGCTCCTACAATGAGCAGTTCTTC

j_call: TRBJ2-3
clone_size: NA
v_call: TRBV4-1
d_call: NA
cdr3_aa: CASSQAPLGVGGDTQYF
cdr3_nt: TGCGCCAGCAGCCAAGCCCCCCTAGGTGTAGGCGGGGATACGCAGTATTTT

j_call: TRBJ2-5
clone_size: NA
v_call: TRBV6-1
d_call: NA
cdr3_aa: CASSEGYETQYF
cdr3_nt: TGTGCCAGCAGTGAAGGCTATGAGACCCAGTACTTC

j_call: TRBJ2-1
clone_size: once
v_call: TRBV19
d_call: NA
cdr3_aa: CASSIQGGSYNEQFF
cdr3_nt: TGTGCCAGTAGTATCCAGGGGGGCTCCTACAATGAGCAGTTCTTC

j_call: TRBJ1-3
clone_size: NA
v_call: TRBV5-1
d_call: TRBD1
cdr3_aa: CASSEQGSGNTIYF
cdr3_nt: TGCGCCAGCAGCGAACAGGGGTCTGGAAACACCATATATTTT

j_call: TRBJ1-6
clone_size: NA
v_call: TRBV19
d_call: NA
cdr3_aa: CASSISLGRGRISPLHF
cdr3_nt: TGTGCCAGTAGTATTTCTTTAGGCAGGGGCAGGATATCACCCCTCCACTTT

j_call: TRBJ2-3
clone_size: NA
v_call: TRBV7-9
d_call: NA
cdr3_aa: CASSWERTTDTQYF
cdr3_nt: TGTGCCAGCAGCTGGGAGAGGACCACAGATACGCAGTATTTT

j_call: TRBJ1-1
clone_size: few
v_call: TRBV5-4
d_call: NA
cdr3_aa: CASRIQGSPMNTEAFF
cdr3_nt: TGTGCCAGCAGGATTCAGGGGTCCCCTATGAACACTGAAGCTTTCTTT

j_call: TRBJ1-1
clone_size: few
v_call: TRBV24-1
d_call: TRBD1
cdr3_aa: CATSDLDGTGVNTEAFF
cdr3_nt: TGTGCCACCAGTGATTTGGACGGGACAGGCGTAAACACTGAAGCTTTCTTT

j_call: TRBJ1-6
clone_size: once
v_call: TRBV7-6
d_call: TRBD1
cdr3_aa: CASSTPQGAYSPLHF
cdr3_nt: TGTGCCAGCAGCACACCACAGGGGGCTTATTCACCCCTCCACTTT

j_call: TRBJ1-1
clone_size: NA
v_call: TRBV4-1
d_call: NA
cdr3_aa: CASSQERVDRRLTEAFF
cdr3_nt: TGCGCCAGCAGCCAAGAACGCGTTGACAGGAGGCTCACTGAAGCTTTCTTT

j_call: TRBJ1-4
clone_size: NA
v_call: TRBV11-2
d_call: TRBD1
cdr3_aa: CASSGSTGGEPSKLFF
cdr3_nt: TGTGCCAGCAGCGGATCCACAGGGGGTGAACCTTCCAAACTGTTTTTT

j_call: TRBJ1-1
clone_size: NA
v_call: TRBV27
d_call: NA
cdr3_aa: CASSFEGRGTEAFF
cdr3_nt: TGTGCCAGCAGTTTCGAGGGCAGGGGCACTGAAGCTTTCTTT

j_call: TRBJ1-2
clone_size: NA
v_call: TRBV2
d_call: NA
cdr3_aa: CASSWSDYGYTF
cdr3_nt: TGTGCCAGCAGTTGGAGCGACTATGGCTACACCTTC

j_call: TRBJ1-1
clone_size: NA
v_call: TRBV15
d_call: NA
cdr3_aa: CATSRDWTMNTEAFF
cdr3_nt: TGTGCCACCAGCAGAGATTGGACAATGAACACTGAAGCTTTCTTT

j_call: TRBJ1-2
clone_size: NA
v_call: TRBV27
d_call: TRBD1
cdr3_aa: CASSSRDRDYGYTF
cdr3_nt: TGTGCCAGCAGTTCCCGGGACAGGGACTATGGCTACACCTTC

j_call: TRBJ2-4
clone_size: NA
v_call: TRBV7-3
d_call: TRBD1
cdr3_aa: CASSPGQGRSPKNIQYF
cdr3_nt: TGTGCCAGCAGCCCGGGACAGGGGCGTTCGCCTAAAAACATTCAGTACTTC

j_call: TRBJ1-6
clone_size: NA
v_call: TRBV19
d_call: NA
cdr3_aa: CASSTGNSPLHF
cdr3_nt: TGTGCCAGTAGCACGGGGAATTCACCCCTCCACTTT

j_call: TRBJ2-3
clone_size: NA
v_call: TRBV7-2
d_call: NA
cdr3_aa: CASSFRLDGRGDTQYF
cdr3_nt: TGTGCCAGCAGCTTCCGTCTCGACGGGCGGGGAGATACGCAGTATTTT

j_call: TRBJ2-1
clone_size: NA
v_call: TRBV7-3
d_call: TRBD1
cdr3_aa: CASSSTGGPYNEQFF
cdr3_nt: TGTGCCAGCAGCTCAACAGGGGGTCCCTACAATGAGCAGTTCTTC

j_call: TRBJ1-1
clone_size: NA
v_call: TRBV19
d_call: TRBD1
cdr3_aa: CASRIMGTGSTEAFF
cdr3_nt: TGTGCCAGTAGGATCATGGGGACAGGGTCCACTGAAGCTTTCTTT

j_call: TRBJ1-1
clone_size: NA
v_call: TRBV7-9
d_call: NA
cdr3_aa: CASINDWTEAFF
cdr3_nt: TGTGCCAGCATCAACGACTGGACTGAAGCTTTCTTT

j_call: TRBJ2-3
clone_size: NA
v_call: TRBV9
d_call: NA
cdr3_aa: CASSRDKGSFTDTQYF
cdr3_nt: TGTGCCAGCAGTCGGGACAAGGGGTCCTTCACAGATACGCAGTATTTT